This TCR beta chain came from a study of T cell responses to AZD1222 COVID-19 vaccine. Study observations and caveats: Spike was spanned by vaccine-associated CD4 TCRs, with dominance at 160-218 and 743-854. The peak T cell response came first, and repertoires were sampled only after it.

Worth noting for this clone: Its specificity is unknown.

This CDR3 is 16 amino acids long. Trimming took 7 bases from V and 4 from J, leaving 22 bases between them. The germline gives CDR1 SGHVS, CDR2 FNYEAQ. Clones were read by immunoSEQ multiplex PCR, and TCRdb kept only the in-frame ones, dropping some. The data contain 120,000 or so clones, just over 90% of them seen just once; the ten biggest clones take up 7.2%. The source was peripheral blood, collected on day 0 of AZD1222 vaccination. This chain links TRBV7-6 with TRBJ1-1; D unclear. The TCR was taken from an adult in good health. The chain's CDR3 is CASIPSPLGVGTEAFF. The CDR3 DNA sequence: TGTGCCAGCATTCCCTCCCCCTTGGGCGTAGGCACTGAAGCTTTCTTT.